This T cell receptor beta chain was sequenced for a study of cytomegalovirus exposure and HLA in healthy donors. General study points: On later analysis, the bulk of CMV-associated TCR beta chains appeared to be HLA-restricted.

Turning to this clone: The antigen is unknown.

V lost 0 bases to trimming and J lost 3 bases, with 10 bases between them. Per germline, CDR1 SGHRS and CDR2 YFSETQ. The CDR3 consists of 15 residues. With 60 Vbeta and 13 Jbeta primers, the PCR was carried out. TCRdb keeps only in-frame clones here, not all; method: immunoSEQ multiplex PCR. This table holds 150,000 to 200,000 clones. The chain links TRBV5-1 to TRBJ2-1; D may be TRBD1 (5 bases). The sequencing input was PBMCs. The origin of this receptor is a woman aged 18-29 years in good health and CMV-seropositive. CDR3 sequence (DNA): TGCGCCAGCAGCTTGGGGGGCAGCTTCTACAATGAGCAGTTCTTC. This encodes CASSLGGSFYNEQFF. The complete variable domain, with remaining parts taken from reference TRBV5-1 and TRBJ2-1, reads KAGVTQTPRYLIKTRGQQVTLSCSPISGHRSVSWYQQTPGQGLQFLFEYFSETQRNKGNFPGRFSGRQFSNSRSEMNVSTLELGDSALYLCASSLGGSFYNEQFFGPGTRLTVL.